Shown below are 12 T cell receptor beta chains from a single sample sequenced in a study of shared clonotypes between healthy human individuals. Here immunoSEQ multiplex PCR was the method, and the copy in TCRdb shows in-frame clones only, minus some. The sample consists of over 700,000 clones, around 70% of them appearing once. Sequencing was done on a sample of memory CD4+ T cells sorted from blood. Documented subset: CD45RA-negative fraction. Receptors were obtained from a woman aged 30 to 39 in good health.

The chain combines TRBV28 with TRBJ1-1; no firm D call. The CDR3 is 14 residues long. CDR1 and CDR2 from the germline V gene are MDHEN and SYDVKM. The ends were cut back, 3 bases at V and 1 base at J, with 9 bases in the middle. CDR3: CASSLGRKNTEAFF. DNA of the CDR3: TGTGCCAGCAGTTTGGGCAGGAAGAACACTGAAGCTTTCTTT.

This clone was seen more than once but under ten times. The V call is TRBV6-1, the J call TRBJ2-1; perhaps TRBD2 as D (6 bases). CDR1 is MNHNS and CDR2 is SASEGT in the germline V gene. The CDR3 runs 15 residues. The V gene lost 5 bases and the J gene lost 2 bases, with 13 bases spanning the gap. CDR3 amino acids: CASSLGRGTYNEQFF. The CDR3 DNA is TGTGCCAGCAGTTTGGGACGGGGGACCTACAATGAGCAGTTCTTC.

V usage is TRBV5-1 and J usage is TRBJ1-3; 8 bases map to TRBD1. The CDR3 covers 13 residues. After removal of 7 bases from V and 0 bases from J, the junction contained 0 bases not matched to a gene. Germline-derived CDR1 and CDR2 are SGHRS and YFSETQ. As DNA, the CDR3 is TGCGCCAGCGGACAGGGCTCTGGAAACACCATATATTTT. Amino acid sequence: CASGQGSGNTIYF.

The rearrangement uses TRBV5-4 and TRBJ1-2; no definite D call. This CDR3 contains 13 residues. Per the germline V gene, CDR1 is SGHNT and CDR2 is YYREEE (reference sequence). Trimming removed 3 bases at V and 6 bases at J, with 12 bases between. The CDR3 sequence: CASSSTNRDGYTF. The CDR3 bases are TGTGCCAGCAGCTCAACGAATAGAGATGGCTACACCTTC.

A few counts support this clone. CDR3 region: CASSLGVGETQYF. The CDR3 nucleotides read TGTGCCAGCAGCTTAGGGGTGGGAGAGACCCAGTACTTC. V is TRBV7-9 and J is TRBJ2-5; D uncertain. The V and J ends lost 1 base and 4 bases respectively, with 7 bases between them. The germline V gene has CDR1 SEHNR and CDR2 FQNEAQ (reference sequence). The CDR3 spans 13 residues.

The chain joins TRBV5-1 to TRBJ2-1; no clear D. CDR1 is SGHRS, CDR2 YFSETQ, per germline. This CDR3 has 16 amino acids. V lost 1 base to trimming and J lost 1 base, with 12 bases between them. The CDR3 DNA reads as TGCGCCAGCAGCTTGCCATCAATGGGGTCCTACAATGAGCAGTTCTTC. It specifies CASSLPSMGSYNEQFF.

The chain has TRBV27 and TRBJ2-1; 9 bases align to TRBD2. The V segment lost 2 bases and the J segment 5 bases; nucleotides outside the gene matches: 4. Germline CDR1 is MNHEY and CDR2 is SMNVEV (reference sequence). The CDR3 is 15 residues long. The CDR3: CASSLRLAGNNEQFF. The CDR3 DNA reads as TGTGCCAGCAGTTTACGGCTAGCGGGGAACAATGAGCAGTTCTTC.

This chain's CDR3 is CASSLGGGAYNEQFF. The CDR3 region has the DNA TGCGCCAGCAGCTTGGGTGGCGGAGCTTACAATGAGCAGTTCTTC. V is TRBV5-1 and J is TRBJ2-1; the D is unclear. The CDR3 covers 15 residues. V lost 0 bases and J lost 4, with 11 bases in between. Germline V gene data show CDR1 as SGHRS and CDR2 as YFSETQ.

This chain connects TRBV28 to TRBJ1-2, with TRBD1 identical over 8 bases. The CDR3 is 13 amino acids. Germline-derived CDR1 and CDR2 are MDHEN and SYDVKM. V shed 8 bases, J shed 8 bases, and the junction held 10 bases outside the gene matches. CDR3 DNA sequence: TGTGCCAGCGGAGAGCAGGGGGCGTGGGGCTACACCTTC. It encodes CASGEQGAWGYTF.

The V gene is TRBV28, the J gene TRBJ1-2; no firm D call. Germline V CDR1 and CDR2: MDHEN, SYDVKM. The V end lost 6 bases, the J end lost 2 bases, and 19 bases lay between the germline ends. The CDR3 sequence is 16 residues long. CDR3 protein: CASSRTLTPVNYGYTF. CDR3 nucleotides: TGTGCCAGCAGCCGGACCTTAACACCGGTAAACTATGGCTACACCTTC.

CDR3 nucleotides: TGTGCCAGCTCGACAGGGGGCGTCCACGAGCAGTACTTC. It is translated as CASSTGGVHEQYF. This chain joins TRBV28 and TRBJ2-7; 10 positions agree with TRBD1. In germline, CDR1 is MDHEN, CDR2 SYDVKM. The CDR3 runs to 13 residues. V was clipped by 8 bases and J by 5 bases; unmatched bases: 6. Full variable domain (remainder filled in from reference TRBV28 and TRBJ2-7): DVKVTQSSRYLVKRTGEKVFLECVQDMDHENMFWYRQDPGLGLRLIYFSYDVKMKEKGDIPEGYSVSREKKERFSLILESASTNQTSMYLCASSTGGVHEQYFGPGTRLTVT.

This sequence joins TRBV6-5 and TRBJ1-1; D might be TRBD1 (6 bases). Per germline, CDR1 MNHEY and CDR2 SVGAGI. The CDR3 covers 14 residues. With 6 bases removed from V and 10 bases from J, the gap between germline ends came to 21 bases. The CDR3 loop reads CASSPPRGRGRAFF. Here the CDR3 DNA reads TGTGCCAGCAGCCCCCCCAGGGGCCGGGGACGAGCTTTCTTT.